These T cell receptor beta chains were read from a single sample in a study of shared T cell receptors in the human thymus. Repertoires were generated with immunoSEQ multiplex PCR, while TCRdb's copy carries only in-frame clones and drops some. The repertoire consists of hundreds of thousands of clones, with roughly 90% occurring once and the leading ten covering 0.01%. Another study also made use of these data, one on human thymus T cells.

Sequenced input: thymocytes. The receptor source for this set is a boy in the first two years of life with a congenital heart defect. The CDR3 runs from the conserved cysteine through the conserved F or W. Fields, in order: V gene, clone size, J gene, D gene, CDR3 protein, CDR3 DNA. D genes are given only for firm matches. Clone size appears in some rows only: once, few, many, or a class for an expanded clone.

>TRBV28|NA|TRBJ1-1|TRBD1
CASDGTGDTEAFF
TGTGCCAGCGACGGGACAGGGGACACTGAAGCTTTCTTT
>TRBV21-1|NA|TRBJ1-2|NA
CATLQGDNYGYTF
TGTGCCACCCTACAGGGGGACAACTATGGCTACACCTTC
>TRBV5-1|NA|TRBJ2-5|NA
CASSLVADIVYF
TGCGCCAGCAGCTTGGTTGCGGACATCGTATACTTC
>TRBV28|NA|TRBJ2-1|TRBD2
CASSSTSGYNEQFF
TGTGCCAGCAGTTCGACTAGCGGATACAATGAGCAGTTCTTC
>TRBV2|NA|TRBJ2-5|TRBD2
CASTEAGGPETQYF
TGTGCCAGCACGGAGGCGGGAGGGCCGGAGACCCAGTACTTC
>TRBV18|few|TRBJ1-4|NA
CAPGHLIWKLFF
TGTGCTCCGGGACATTTGATTTGGAAACTGTTTTTT
>TRBV29-1|NA|TRBJ2-4|NA
CSGLFSLQGQNIQYF
TGCAGCGGGCTCTTCTCCCTACAGGGACAAAACATTCAGTACTTC
>TRBV15|NA|TRBJ2-7|NA
CATSSRSGAPYEQYF
TGTGCCACCAGCAGCAGGTCAGGCGCACCCTACGAGCAGTACTTC
>TRBV29-1|NA|TRBJ2-3|NA
CSVPCRRGTDTQYF
TGCAGCGTTCCCTGCCGGAGGGGCACAGATACGCAGTATTTT
>TRBV4-1|NA|TRBJ2-2|NA
CASSHPPPAGRLNTGELFF
TGCGCCAGCAGCCACCCCCCCCCGGCAGGGCGTCTGAACACCGGGGAGCTGTTTTTT
>TRBV6-6|few|TRBJ2-7|NA
CASSYNGLSGPYEQYF
TGTGCCAGCAGTTATAACGGGTTGAGCGGTCCCTACGAGCAGTACTTC
>TRBV13|NA|TRBJ1-2|NA
CASSLGGYYGYTF
TGTGCCAGCAGCTTAGGCGGTTACTATGGCTACACCTTC
>TRBV27|NA|TRBJ2-7|NA
CASSLLVGGHNYEQYF
TGTGCCAGCAGTTTATTGGTTGGGGGACACAACTACGAGCAGTACTTC
>TRBV6-5|few|TRBJ2-2|NA
CASTPGEGTGELFF
TGTGCCAGTACTCCAGGGGAGGGGACCGGGGAGCTGTTTTTT
>TRBV4-1|NA|TRBJ2-7|NA
CASSQGVWDWKTYEQYF
TGCGCCAGCAGCCAAGGAGTCTGGGACTGGAAAACCTACGAGCAGTACTTC
>TRBV5-1|NA|TRBJ1-2|TRBD1
CASSSSGTDLWGYTF
TGCGCCAGCAGCTCGTCCGGGACAGACCTATGGGGCTACACCTTC
>TRBV5-1|NA|TRBJ1-2|NA
CASSLQNPLWPGYTF
TGCGCCAGCAGCCTCCAGAACCCCCTGTGGCCTGGCTACACCTTC
>TRBV7-2|NA|TRBJ2-5|NA
CASSSPYRDWEETQYF
TGTGCCAGCAGCTCACCCTACAGGGATTGGGAAGAGACCCAGTACTTC
>TRBV7-9|NA|TRBJ2-3|TRBD2
CASRLFKREAADTQYF
TGTGCCAGCAGATTATTTAAGCGGGAAGCCGCAGATACGCAGTATTTT
>TRBV25-1|NA|TRBJ2-2|NA
CASKGAGNTGELFF
TGTGCCAGCAAGGGAGCGGGCAACACCGGGGAGCTGTTTTTT
>TRBV5-6|NA|TRBJ2-3|NA
CASSPGQGSTDTQYF
TGTGCCAGCAGCCCTGGACAAGGTAGCACAGATACGCAGTATTTT
>TRBV5-6|few|TRBJ2-7|NA
CASSCQGFSYEQYF
TGTGCCAGCAGCTGTCAGGGGTTCTCCTACGAGCAGTACTTC
>TRBV6-5|NA|TRBJ2-4|NA
CASSKKQGDKNIQYF
TGTGCCAGCAGTAAAAAACAGGGAGACAAAAACATTCAGTACTTC
>TRBV14|NA|TRBJ2-7|NA
CASRDSSSYEQYF
TGTGCCAGCAGGGACTCTAGCTCCTACGAGCAGTACTTC
>TRBV6-5|NA|TRBJ2-7|NA
CATGRIKGYEQYF
TGTGCCACGGGGAGGATTAAGGGCTACGAGCAGTACTTC
>TRBV5-1|once|TRBJ2-7|NA
CASSKKTGYEQYF
TGCGCCAGCAGCAAGAAGACAGGATACGAGCAGTACTTC
>TRBV19|NA|TRBJ2-7|TRBD2
CASSVGPGRASPYEQYF
TGTGCCAGTAGTGTGGGGCCCGGGAGGGCTTCCCCCTACGAGCAGTACTTC
>TRBV12-5|NA|TRBJ2-7|NA
CASGLRQRPSGSYEQYF
TGTGCTAGTGGTTTGCGGCAGCGGCCGTCGGGCTCCTACGAGCAGTACTTC
>TRBV18|NA|TRBJ1-1|TRBD1
CASSYRGSNTEAFF
TGTGCCAGCTCGTACAGGGGGTCGAACACTGAAGCTTTCTTT
>TRBV10-1|NA|TRBJ1-5|TRBD1
CASSEGTVSDQPQHF
TGCGCCAGCAGTGAAGGGACAGTCTCTGATCAGCCCCAGCATTTT
>TRBV5-4|NA|TRBJ2-2|NA
CASSTQTGVEAGELFF
TGTGCCAGCAGCACCCAGACCGGGGTGGAGGCAGGGGAGCTGTTTTTT
>TRBV19|once|TRBJ1-1|TRBD1
CASSRRPGQGQGNTEAFF
TGTGCCAGTAGTCGACGACCGGGACAGGGACAGGGGAACACTGAAGCTTTCTTT
>TRBV2|NA|TRBJ1-2|TRBD1
CASSAGTGDYGYTF
TGTGCCAGCAGCGCCGGGACAGGGGACTATGGCTACACCTTC